The rows below give T cell receptor beta chains drawn from one sample of a study of brain T cells in children with intractable seizures. Sequenced by immunoSEQ multiplex PCR; TCRdb stores in-frame clones only, minus some. The profile shows 35,000 to 50,000 clones, 90% of them singletons. The sequencing used peripheral blood, collected at surgery. The receptors were sampled from a girl aged 2 to 9 with tuberous sclerosis and intractable seizures. Both conserved end residues are part of each CDR3. D genes are given only for firm matches. Size is omitted from some rows. Given values are once, few, many or a class for expanded clones.

V gene,D gene,J gene,clone size,CDR3 protein,CDR3 DNA
TRBV4-1,TRBD1,TRBJ1-5,.,CASSPQGAGSNQPQHF,TGCGCCAGCAGCCCGCAGGGGGCTGGGAGCAATCAGCCCCAGCATTTT
TRBV7-7,.,TRBJ1-3,.,CASSLLERVGNTIYF,TGTGCTAGCAGCTTATTGGAGAGGGTCGGAAACACCATATATTTT
TRBV4-2,TRBD2,TRBJ2-1,.,CASSQALAGGWNEQFF,TGTGCCAGCAGCCAAGCTCTAGCGGGGGGTTGGAATGAGCAGTTCTTC
TRBV6-5,.,TRBJ1-1,few,CASRPPWTVNTEAFF,TGTGCCAGCAGACCCCCCTGGACGGTGAACACTGAAGCTTTCTTT
TRBV6-1,TRBD1,TRBJ1-5,.,CASSETGQINQPQHF,TGTGCCAGCAGTGAGACGGGACAGATTAATCAGCCCCAGCATTTT
TRBV5-4,.,TRBJ2-6,once,CASSSDGANVLTF,TGTGCCAGCAGTTCGGACGGGGCCAACGTCCTGACTTTC
TRBV18,TRBD1,TRBJ1-2,.,CASSPPGQPRLNYGYTF,TGTGCCAGCTCACCACCGGGACAGCCGAGATTGAACTATGGCTACACCTTC
TRBV27,.,TRBJ1-1,.,CASSLRDANTEAFF,TGTGCCAGCAGTCTTCGGGACGCCAACACTGAAGCTTTCTTT
TRBV2,.,TRBJ1-5,.,CASTPNVAQPQHF,TGTGCCAGCACTCCAAACGTGGCGCAGCCCCAGCATTTT
TRBV12-5,TRBD2,TRBJ2-5,.,CASGSIAGAGETQYF,TGTGCTAGTGGTTCCATAGCGGGGGCGGGGGAGACCCAGTACTTC
TRBV18,.,TRBJ2-5,.,CASSPLDRQETQYF,TGTGCCAGCTCACCACTTGACCGTCAAGAGACCCAGTACTTC
TRBV6-5,TRBD1,TRBJ1-5,.,CASRTTGKRNQPQHF,TGTGCCAGCAGGACGACAGGGAAGAGGAATCAGCCCCAGCATTTT
TRBV10-3,.,TRBJ2-2,.,CAISESGHNTGELFF,TGTGCCATCAGTGAGTCGGGACATAACACCGGGGAGCTGTTTTTT
TRBV6-5,TRBD1,TRBJ2-3,.,CASKDRGATDTQYF,TGTGCCAGCAAAGACAGGGGAGCCACAGATACGCAGTATTTT
TRBV27,.,TRBJ1-2,.,CASSHNDQGNKLYGYTF,TGTGCCAGCAGTCACAACGACCAGGGAAATAAACTGTATGGCTACACCTTC
TRBV24-1,.,TRBJ2-5,.,CATSDPRGPQETQYF,TGTGCCACCAGTGATCCCAGAGGGCCGCAAGAGACCCAGTACTTC
TRBV11-2,.,TRBJ2-2,few,CASSLGTTGHTGELFF,TGTGCCAGCAGCTTAGGGACGACCGGGCACACCGGGGAGCTGTTTTTT
TRBV2,TRBD1,TRBJ1-6,.,CASTPGQGNSPLHF,TGTGCCAGCACTCCGGGACAGGGAAACTCACCCCTCCACTTT
TRBV30,.,TRBJ2-7,.,CAWKGFTYEQYF,TGTGCCTGGAAGGGGTTTACCTACGAGCAGTACTTC
TRBV5-1,TRBD2,TRBJ2-1,.,CASSLTSGGAKFF,TGCGCCAGCAGCCTAACTAGCGGGGGGGCCAAGTTCTTC
TRBV3-1/TRBV3-2,TRBD1,TRBJ2-4,.,CASSQGAHRGAKNIQYF,TGTGCCAGCAGCCAAGGGGCCCACAGGGGAGCCAAAAACATTCAGTACTTC
TRBV24-1,TRBD1,TRBJ2-2,.,CATSDGDRGTTGELFF,TGTGCCACCAGTGATGGGGACAGGGGGACGACCGGGGAGCTGTTTTTT
TRBV10-2,.,TRBJ1-1,.,CASKGGDTEAFF,TGCGCCAGTAAAGGAGGGGACACTGAAGCTTTCTTT
TRBV18,.,TRBJ1-3,.,CASSPPANLSGNTIYF,TGTGCCAGCTCACCACCCGCTAACCTCTCTGGAAACACCATATATTTT
TRBV28,.,TRBJ2-1,.,CAIQRQPMNEQFF,TGTGCCATCCAGCGCCAACCGATGAATGAGCAGTTCTTC
TRBV6-5,.,TRBJ1-1,few,CASSSVGREAFF,TGTGCCAGCAGTTCGGTGGGAAGGGAAGCTTTCTTT
TRBV28,.,TRBJ1-2,.,CASSLPGDMPYTF,TGTGCCAGCAGTTTACCGGGAGATATGCCCTACACCTTC
TRBV19,.,TRBJ2-5,.,CASSMRLGPGSQETQYF,TGTGCCAGTAGTATGAGGTTGGGTCCGGGGTCCCAAGAGACCCAGTACTTC
TRBV2,TRBD1,TRBJ1-2,.,CASSGLDREGGGYTF,TGTGCCAGCAGCGGGCTGGACAGGGAAGGTGGTGGCTACACCTTC